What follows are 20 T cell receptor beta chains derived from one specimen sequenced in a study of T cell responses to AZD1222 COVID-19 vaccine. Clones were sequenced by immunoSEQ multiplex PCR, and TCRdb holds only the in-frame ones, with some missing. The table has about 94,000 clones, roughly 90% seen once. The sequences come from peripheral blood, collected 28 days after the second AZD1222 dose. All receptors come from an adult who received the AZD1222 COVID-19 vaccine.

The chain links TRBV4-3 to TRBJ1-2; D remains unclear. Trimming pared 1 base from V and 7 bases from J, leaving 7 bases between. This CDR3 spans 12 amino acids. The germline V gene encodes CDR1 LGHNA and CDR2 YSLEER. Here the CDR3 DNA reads TGCGCCAGCAGCCAAGGGGCGGGTGGCTACACCTTC. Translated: CASSQGAGGYTF.

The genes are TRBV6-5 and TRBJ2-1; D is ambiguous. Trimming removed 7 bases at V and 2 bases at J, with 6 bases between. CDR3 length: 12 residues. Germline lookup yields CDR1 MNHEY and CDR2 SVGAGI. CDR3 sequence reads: CASTETYNEQFF. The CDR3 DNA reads TGTGCCAGCACAGAAACCTACAATGAGCAGTTCTTC.

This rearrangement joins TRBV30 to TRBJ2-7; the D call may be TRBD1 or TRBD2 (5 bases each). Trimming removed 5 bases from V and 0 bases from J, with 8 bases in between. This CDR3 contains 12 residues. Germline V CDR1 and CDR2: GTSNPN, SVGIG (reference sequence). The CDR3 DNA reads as TGTGCCTGGGGGACGTCCTCCTACGAGCAGTACTTC. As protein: CAWGTSSYEQYF.

CDR3 amino acids: CASSDYGTGALHQPQHF. The CDR3 nucleotides are TGTGCCAGCAGTGACTACGGGACGGGAGCCCTTCATCAGCCCCAGCATTTT. The rearrangement links TRBV2 to TRBJ1-5, with D tentatively TRBD1 (5 bases). Trimming removed 3 bases from V and 5 bases from J, with 20 bases in between. The CDR3 contains 17 residues. The germline V gene encodes CDR1 SNHLY and CDR2 FYNNEI.

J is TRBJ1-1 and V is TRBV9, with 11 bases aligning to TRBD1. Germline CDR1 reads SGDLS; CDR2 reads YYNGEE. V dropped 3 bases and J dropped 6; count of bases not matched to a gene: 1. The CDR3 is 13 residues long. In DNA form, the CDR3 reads TGTGCCAGCAGCGCGGGACAGGGGGCTGAAGCTTTCTTT. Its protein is CASSAGQGAEAFF.

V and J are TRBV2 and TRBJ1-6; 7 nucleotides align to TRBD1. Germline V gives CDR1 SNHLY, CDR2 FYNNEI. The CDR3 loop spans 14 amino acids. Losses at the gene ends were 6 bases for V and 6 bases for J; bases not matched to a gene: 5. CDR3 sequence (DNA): TGTGCCAGCAGCCCCGACAGGGTTAATTCACCCCTCCACTTT. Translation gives CASSPDRVNSPLHF.

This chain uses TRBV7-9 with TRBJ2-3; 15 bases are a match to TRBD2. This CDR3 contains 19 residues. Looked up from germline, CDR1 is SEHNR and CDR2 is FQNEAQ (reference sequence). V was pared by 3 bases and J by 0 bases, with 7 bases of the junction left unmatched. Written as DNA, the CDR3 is TGTGCCAGCAGCTTGATCGGACTAGCGGGGGGGCTAAGCACAGATACGCAGTATTTT. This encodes CASSLIGLAGGLSTDTQYF.

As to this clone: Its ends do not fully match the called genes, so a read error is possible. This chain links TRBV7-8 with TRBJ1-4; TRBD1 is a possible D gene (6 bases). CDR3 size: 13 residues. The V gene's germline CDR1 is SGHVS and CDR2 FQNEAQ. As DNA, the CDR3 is TGTGCCAGCAGCCTAGCTTCCAGGGGAAAACTGTTTTTT. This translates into CASSLASRGKLFF. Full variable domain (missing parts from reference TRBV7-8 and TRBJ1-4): GAGVSQSPRYKVAKRGQDVALRCDPISGHVSLFWYQQALGQGPEFLTYFQNEAQLDKSGLPSDRFFAERPEGSVSTLKIQRTQQEDSAVYLCASSLASRGKLFFGSGTQLSVL.

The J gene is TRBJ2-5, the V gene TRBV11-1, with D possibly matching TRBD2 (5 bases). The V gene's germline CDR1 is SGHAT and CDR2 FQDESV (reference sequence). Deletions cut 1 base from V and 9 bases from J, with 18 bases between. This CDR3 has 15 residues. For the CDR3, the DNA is TGTGCCAGCAGCTTAGGCGCGGCAAATAAGGGAGCCCAGTACTTC. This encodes CASSLGAANKGAQYF.

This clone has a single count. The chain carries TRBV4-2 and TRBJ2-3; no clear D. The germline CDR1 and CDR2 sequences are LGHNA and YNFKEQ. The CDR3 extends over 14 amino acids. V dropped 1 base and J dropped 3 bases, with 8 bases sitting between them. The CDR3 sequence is CASSQGFGTDTQYF. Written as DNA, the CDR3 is TGTGCCAGCAGCCAAGGGTTCGGGACAGATACGCAGTATTTT.

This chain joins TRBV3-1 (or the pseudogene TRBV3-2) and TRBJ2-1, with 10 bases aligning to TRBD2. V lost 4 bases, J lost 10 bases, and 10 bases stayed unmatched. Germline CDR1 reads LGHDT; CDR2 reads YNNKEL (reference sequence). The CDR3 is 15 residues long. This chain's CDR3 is CASSRPGVAGGEQFF. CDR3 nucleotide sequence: TGTGCCAGCAGCCGGCCGGGGGTAGCGGGAGGAGAGCAGTTCTTC.

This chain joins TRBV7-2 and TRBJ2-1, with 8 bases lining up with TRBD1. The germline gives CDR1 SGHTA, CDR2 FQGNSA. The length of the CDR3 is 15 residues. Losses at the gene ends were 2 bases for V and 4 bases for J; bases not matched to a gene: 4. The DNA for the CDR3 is TGTGCCAGCAGCTTAAGGCAGGGGGCTTACAATGAGCAGTTCTTC. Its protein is CASSLRQGAYNEQFF.

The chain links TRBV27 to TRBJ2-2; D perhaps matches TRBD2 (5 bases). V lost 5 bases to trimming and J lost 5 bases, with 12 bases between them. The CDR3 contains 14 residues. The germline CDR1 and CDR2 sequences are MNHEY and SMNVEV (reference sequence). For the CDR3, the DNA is TGTGCCAGCAGTCACGAGGGCGGGACCGGGGAGCTGTTTTTT. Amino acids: CASSHEGGTGELFF.

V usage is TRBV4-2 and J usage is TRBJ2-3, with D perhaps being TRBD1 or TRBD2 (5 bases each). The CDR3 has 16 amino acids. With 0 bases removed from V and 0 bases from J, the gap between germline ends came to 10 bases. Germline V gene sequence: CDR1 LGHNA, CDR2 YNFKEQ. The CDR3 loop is CASSQEVGGSTDTQYF. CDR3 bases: TGTGCCAGCAGCCAAGAAGTTGGGGGTAGCACAGATACGCAGTATTTT.

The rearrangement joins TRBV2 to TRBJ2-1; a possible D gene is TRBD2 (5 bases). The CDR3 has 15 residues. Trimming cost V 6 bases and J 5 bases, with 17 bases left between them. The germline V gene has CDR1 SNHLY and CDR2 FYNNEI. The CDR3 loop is CASRGMREPNNEQFF. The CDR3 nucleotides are TGTGCCAGCAGAGGGATGAGGGAACCTAACAATGAGCAGTTCTTC.

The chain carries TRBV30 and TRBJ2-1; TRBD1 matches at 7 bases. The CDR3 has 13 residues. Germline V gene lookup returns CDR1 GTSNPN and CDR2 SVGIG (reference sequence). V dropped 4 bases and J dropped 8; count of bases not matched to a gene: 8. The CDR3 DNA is TGTGCCTGGACCCGGGACAGTGCCGATGAGCAGTTCTTC. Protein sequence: CAWTRDSADEQFF.

The CDR3 DNA follows: TGCGCCAGCAGCTTGCATGACACCGCTGGCTATGGCTACACCTTC. It encodes CASSLHDTAGYGYTF. The genes are TRBV5-1 and TRBJ1-2, with unresolved D. V lost 1 base and J 4 bases, leaving 14 bases between the germline ends. There are 15 residues in the CDR3. Germline V gives CDR1 SGHRS, CDR2 YFSETQ. Looking up the rest from reference TRBV5-1 and TRBJ1-2 gives the full variable domain: KAGVTQTPRYLIKTRGQQVTLSCSPISGHRSVSWYQQTPGQGLQFLFEYFSETQRNKGNFPGRFSGRQFSNSRSEMNVSTLELGDSALYLCASSLHDTAGYGYTFGSGTRLTVV.

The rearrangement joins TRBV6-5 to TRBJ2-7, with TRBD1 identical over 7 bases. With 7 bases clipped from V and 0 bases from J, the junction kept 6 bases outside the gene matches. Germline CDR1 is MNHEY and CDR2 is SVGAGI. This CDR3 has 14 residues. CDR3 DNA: TGTGCCAGCATTCCGACAGGGAGCTCCTACGAGCAGTACTTC. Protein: CASIPTGSSYEQYF.

The CDR3 bases are TGTGCCAGCAGCCCAAGGGGGGCTAAGGGACAGGGTAATGAAAAACTGTTTTTT. Translating gives CASSPRGAKGQGNEKLFF. V is TRBV7-9 and J is TRBJ1-4, with 9 bases matching TRBD1. From germline, CDR1 is SEHNR and CDR2 FQNEAQ (reference sequence). The CDR3 consists of 18 residues. The V and J ends lost 5 bases and 4 bases, in that order; junction bases with no gene match: 14.

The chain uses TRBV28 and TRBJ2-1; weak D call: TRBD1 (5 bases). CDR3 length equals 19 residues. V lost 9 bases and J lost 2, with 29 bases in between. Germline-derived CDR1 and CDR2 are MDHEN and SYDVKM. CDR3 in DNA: TGTGCCAGTTCTACCTCGTCTCGACTGACAGCTAAGACCTACAATGAGCAGTTCTTC. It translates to CASSTSSRLTAKTYNEQFF.